These 23 T cell receptor beta chains share one sample of origin, sequenced in a study of blood T cell repertoires in COVID-19. Using immunoSEQ multiplex PCR, the repertoire was profiled, and TCRdb retains in-frame clones only, with some absent. This sample has about 200,000 clones, with approximately 86% found just once. Input material: peripheral blood. Receptors were obtained from a man in his sixties with acute or convalescent COVID-19.

The chain has TRBV6-2 or TRBV6-3 and TRBJ2-7, with a tentative D call TRBD2 (7 bases). This CDR3 contains 17 residues. Trimming left V 0 bases short and J 2 bases short, with 17 bases between. Per germline, CDR1 MNHEY and CDR2 SVGEGT. CDR3 DNA: TGTGCCAGCAGTTACTCGATAGGGGGGGTAACAACCTACGAGCAGTACTTC. This sequence encodes CASSYSIGGVTTYEQYF.

V is TRBV12-5 and J is TRBJ2-1; no reliable D call. Germline V gene lookup returns CDR1 LGHNT and CDR2 FRNRAP. The CDR3 spans 12 residues. Trimming took 4 bases from V and 7 from J, leaving 8 bases between them. CDR3 DNA sequence: TGTGCTAGTGGTTCACTGAGGAATGAGCAGTTCTTC. Translated, it gives CASGSLRNEQFF.

This clone was seen just once. The chain links TRBV6-6 to TRBJ2-1; TRBD2 matches 7 bases. V shed 0 bases and J 5 bases; nucleotides not matched to a gene: 4. CDR1 is MNHNY, CDR2 SVGAGI, per germline (reference sequence). The CDR3 spans 15 residues. The CDR3 is CASSYSTSFDNEQFF. CDR3 bases: TGTGCCAGCAGTTACTCGACTAGCTTTGACAATGAGCAGTTCTTC.

J is TRBJ2-3 and V is TRBV10-1, with 16 positions matching TRBD2. V trimming: 6 bases; J trimming: 5 bases; junction bases outside the gene matches: 5. Germline CDR1 WNHNN, CDR2 SYGVQD (reference sequence). The CDR3 consists of 16 residues. CDR3 nucleotides: TGCGCCAGCAGCCCCGGGACTAGCGGGGGGGTAGATACGCAGTATTTT. Residues: CASSPGTSGGVDTQYF.

V gene TRBV6-5 combines with J gene TRBJ1-6; D ambiguous. Trimming shortened V by 5 bases and J by 3 bases, and 11 bases separated the two germline ends. The CDR3 is made up of 15 amino acids. Germline V gene sequence: CDR1 MNHEY, CDR2 SVGAGI. The CDR3 DNA reads as TGTGCCAGCAGTCGAGACACGGTCTATAATTCACCCCTCCACTTT. Its protein product is CASSRDTVYNSPLHF.

The V and J genes are TRBV5-1 and TRBJ2-1; D uncertain. Per germline, CDR1 SGHRS and CDR2 YFSETQ. The CDR3 spans 15 residues. V was pared by 6 bases and J by 1 base, with 14 bases between. Written as DNA, the CDR3 is TGCGCCAGCACCCGGTTGGGCGAATCCTACAATGAGCAGTTCTTC. This sequence encodes CASTRLGESYNEQFF.

The chain uses TRBV19 and TRBJ2-3; 7 bases fit TRBD1. The CDR3 runs 16 residues. Germline V lookup: CDR1 LNHDA, CDR2 SQIVND (reference sequence). V gave up 6 bases and J gave up 0 bases; unmatched junction bases: 9. CDR3 protein: CASRETGRTSTDTQYF. CDR3 in DNA: TGTGCCAGTAGGGAGACAGGGAGAACTAGCACAGATACGCAGTATTTT.

The chain has TRBV7-9 and TRBJ1-4; D not certain. Germline CDR1 is SEHNR and CDR2 is FQNEAQ (reference sequence). There are 15 residues in the CDR3. V was shortened by 6 bases and J by 8 bases, with 19 bases between the two germline ends. The CDR3: CASSQGVRGQEKLFF. The CDR3 DNA sequence: TGTGCCAGCAGTCAAGGAGTGAGAGGGCAGGAAAAACTGTTTTTT.

The J gene is TRBJ2-7, the V gene TRBV7-2; TRBD1 matches at 12 bases. The CDR3 extends over 16 amino acids. V dropped 6 bases and J dropped 5; count of bases not matched to a gene: 11. The germline gives CDR1 SGHTA, CDR2 FQGNSA. The CDR3 coding sequence is TGTGCCAGCAGTCGGGACAGGGGGCGCGGAAACCACGAGCAGTACTTC. This gives the protein CASSRDRGRGNHEQYF.

The CDR3, as DNA: TGTGCCAGCACCCCGAGCCCAGGGAGGGAGACCCAGTACTTC. Translating it yields CASTPSPGRETQYF. This sequence joins TRBV21-1 and TRBJ2-5; TRBD2 is the table's D call, not checked against the DNA. TRBV21-1 is given as a pseudogene. CDR3 length: 14 amino acids.

The rearrangement joins TRBV11-2 to TRBJ2-7; TRBD1 aligns across 10 bases. Germline V gene sequence: CDR1 SGHAT, CDR2 FQNNGV. The CDR3 length is 17 residues. The trim removed 5 bases at V and 2 bases at J, leaving 12 bases unmatched. The CDR3 nucleotides are TGTGCCAGCAGCCGTGACAGGGGGCCCTATACGACCTACGAGCAGTACTTC. This gives the protein CASSRDRGPYTTYEQYF.

This clone is a singleton in its sample. The chain is built from TRBV29-1 and TRBJ2-7, with 10 bases fitting TRBD1. CDR1 and CDR2 (germline): SQVTM, ANQGSEA. The CDR3 is 12 amino acids. J was trimmed by 6 bases and V by 6 bases; bases with no gene match: 5. The CDR3 bases are TGCAGCGTCTGGGGACAGGGGACCGAGCAGTACTTC. Its protein is CSVWGQGTEQYF.

The chain is built from TRBV4-3 and TRBJ1-4; D might be TRBD1 (5 bases). This CDR3 is 15 amino acids long. Trimming cost V 0 bases and J 5 bases, with 10 bases left between them. Germline-derived CDR1 and CDR2 are LGHNA and YSLEER. CDR3 protein: CASSQDGGINEKLFF. CDR3 DNA: TGCGCCAGCAGCCAAGACGGGGGGATCAATGAAAAACTGTTTTTT.

The chain carries TRBV7-2 and TRBJ2-1; 9 nucleotides align to TRBD2. The V gene's germline CDR1 is SGHTA and CDR2 FQGNSA. The CDR3 is made up of 15 amino acids. Trimming at V came to 5 bases and at J to 0 bases, leaving 2 bases not matched to a gene. In DNA form, the CDR3 reads TGTGCCAGCAGCCCGACTAGCGGCTCCTACAATGAGCAGTTCTTC. This translates into CASSPTSGSYNEQFF.

The rearrangement links TRBV7-6 to TRBJ1-6; D uncertain. The CDR3 loop spans 15 amino acids. CDR1 SGHVS and CDR2 FNYEAQ come from the germline V gene. V gave up 5 bases and J gave up 7 bases, with 15 bases separating them. CDR3 loop: CASSPTRGGNSPLHF. The CDR3 nucleotides are TGTGCCAGCAGCCCCACCCGGGGAGGGAATTCACCCCTCCACTTT.

The CDR3 DNA sequence: TGTGCCAGCAGCTTAGTAGGGGACAGGGGACCGAACACTGAAGCTTTCTTT. As protein: CASSLVGDRGPNTEAFF. V is TRBV7-9 and J is TRBJ1-1; 10 bases match TRBD1. The CDR3 is made up of 17 amino acids. Trimming took 1 base from V and 1 from J; bases not matched to a gene: 6. The germline V gene has CDR1 SEHNR and CDR2 FQNEAQ (reference sequence).

The rearrangement uses TRBV6-2 or TRBV6-3 and TRBJ2-1; 11 bases align to TRBD2. The V gene's germline CDR1 is MNHEY and CDR2 SVGEGT. This CDR3 is built from 14 residues. The V gene end was trimmed by 4 bases and the J gene end by 7 bases; junction bases not matched to a gene: 3. The CDR3 spells CASSLAGGPNEQFF. The CDR3, as DNA: TGTGCCAGCAGTTTAGCGGGGGGGCCGAATGAGCAGTTCTTC.

V is TRBV27 and J is TRBJ2-7; weak D call: TRBD2 (6 bases). The CDR3 loop spans 13 amino acids. CDR1 MNHEY and CDR2 SMNVEV come from the germline V gene (reference sequence). V lost 5 bases and J 3 bases, leaving 11 bases between the germline ends. As DNA, the CDR3 is TGTGCCAGCAGTACGGGACTCCACTACGAGCAGTACTTC. Translating gives CASSTGLHYEQYF.

The gene calls are TRBV7-2 and TRBJ1-2; D possibly corresponds to TRBD1 (5 bases). CDR1 is SGHTA and CDR2 is FQGNSA in the germline V gene. The V and J ends lost 0 bases and 2 bases respectively, with 13 bases between them. This CDR3 has 16 amino acids. The CDR3 DNA reads as TGTGCCAGCAGCTTAGCGGGGGGAGGGGTGAACTATGGCTACACCTTC. Its protein product is CASSLAGGGVNYGYTF. Full variable domain (remainder filled in from reference TRBV7-2 and TRBJ1-2): GAGVSQSPSNKVTEKGKDVELRCDPISGHTALYWYRQSLGQGLEFLIYFQGNSAPDKSGLPSDRFSAERTGGSVSTLTIQRTQQEDSAVYLCASSLAGGGVNYGYTFGSGTRLTVV.

This clone appeared once. The chain carries TRBV4-1 and TRBJ1-6, with 10 bases matching TRBD1. Germline assignment: CDR1 MGHRA and CDR2 YSYEKL. Trimming removed 1 base from V and 4 bases from J; junction bases left unmatched: 13. This CDR3 has 20 amino acids. The chain's CDR3 is CASSQVSGTGAVGYNSPLHF. In nucleotides, the CDR3 is TGCGCCAGCAGCCAAGTGAGTGGGACAGGGGCCGTAGGGTATAATTCACCCCTCCACTTT.

V gene TRBV5-1 combines with J gene TRBJ2-3, with TRBD1 as a possible D gene (5 bases). The germline V gene encodes CDR1 SGHRS and CDR2 YFSETQ. CDR3 size: 14 residues. V lost 1 base to trimming and J lost 4 bases, with 10 bases between them. The CDR3 loop reads CASSLPGRPDTQYF. The CDR3 nucleotides are TGCGCCAGCAGCTTGCCAGGGCGCCCAGATACGCAGTATTTT.

The gene calls are TRBV29-1 and TRBJ1-2; 7 bases line up with TRBD1. Per the germline V gene, CDR1 is SQVTM and CDR2 is ANQGSEA. With 3 bases clipped from V and 5 bases from J, the junction kept 15 bases outside the gene matches. The CDR3 loop spans 16 amino acids. The CDR3 here is CSVDSTRDSLVYGYTF. The CDR3 nucleotides are TGCAGCGTTGATTCTACTCGGGACAGCCTCGTTTATGGCTACACCTTC. Together with reference TRBV29-1 and TRBJ1-2, the CDR3 gives the full variable domain: SAVISQKPSRDICQRGTSLTIQCQVDSQVTMMFWYRQQPGQSLTLIATANQGSEATYESGFVIDKFPISRPNLTFSTLTVSNMSPEDSSIYLCSVDSTRDSLVYGYTFGSGTRLTVV.

This chain connects TRBV7-3 to TRBJ1-1; possibly TRBD1 for D (6 bases). Trimming left V 1 base short and J 0 bases short, with 12 bases between. This CDR3 has 16 residues. CDR1 and CDR2 (germline): SGHTA, FQGTGA. The CDR3: CASSLRGPGMNTEAFF. The CDR3 DNA reads as TGTGCCAGCAGCTTAAGGGGGCCCGGGATGAACACTGAAGCTTTCTTT.